This T cell receptor beta chain was identified during a study of blood T cell repertoires in COVID-19. Generated by immunoSEQ multiplex PCR, the TCRdb table keeps only in-frame clones and is missing some. Among about 220,000 clones listed, over 80% were seen once. The specimen sequenced was PBMCs or T cells enriched from blood (not recorded which). The sequence was collected from a middle-aged woman who had recovered from COVID-19.

The CDR3 is CASRATGNYGYTF. CDR3 nucleotide sequence: TGCGCCAGCAGAGCGACAGGAAACTATGGCTACACCTTC. The V gene is TRBV5-1, the J gene TRBJ1-2; maybe TRBD1 (6 bases). Trimming took 5 bases from V and 2 from J, leaving 10 bases between them. The germline gives CDR1 SGHRS, CDR2 YFSETQ. The CDR3 contains 13 residues. The full variable domain, rest sourced from reference TRBV5-1 and TRBJ1-2, is KAGVTQTPRYLIKTRGQQVTLSCSPISGHRSVSWYQQTPGQGLQFLFEYFSETQRNKGNFPGRFSGRQFSNSRSEMNVSTLELGDSALYLCASRATGNYGYTFGSGTRLTVV.